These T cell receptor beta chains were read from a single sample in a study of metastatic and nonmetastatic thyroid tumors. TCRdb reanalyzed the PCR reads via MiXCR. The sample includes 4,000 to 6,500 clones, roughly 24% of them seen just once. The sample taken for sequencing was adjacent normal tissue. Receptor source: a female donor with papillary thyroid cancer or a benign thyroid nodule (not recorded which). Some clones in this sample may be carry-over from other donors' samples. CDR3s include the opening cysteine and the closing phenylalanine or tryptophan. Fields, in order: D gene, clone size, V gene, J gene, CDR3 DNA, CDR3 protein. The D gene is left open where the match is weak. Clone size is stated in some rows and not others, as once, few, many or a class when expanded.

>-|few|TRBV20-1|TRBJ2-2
TGCAGTGCTAGAGGCCCGGAGGCGAACACCGGGGAGCTGTTTTTT
CSARGPEANTGELFF
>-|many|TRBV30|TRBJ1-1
TGTGCCTGGAGGGTGGTAGGGGGGAGGCCTGAAGCTTTCTTT
CAWRVVGGRPEAFF
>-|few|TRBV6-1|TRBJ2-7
TGTGCCAGCAGTGAGGGTGCGGGAACACCCTACGAGCAGTACTTC
CASSEGAGTPYEQYF
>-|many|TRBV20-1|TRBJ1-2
TGCAGTGCTAGAGACCGCCTGGGAGTAGGTCACTATGGCTACACCTTC
CSARDRLGVGHYGYTF
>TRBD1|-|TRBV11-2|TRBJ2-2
TGTGCCAGCAGCAACCGGGACAGCCTAGACACCGGGGAGCTGTTTTTT
CASSNRDSLDTGELFF
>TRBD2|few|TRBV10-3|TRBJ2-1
TGTGCCATCAGTGAGTCCTCCTCTACTAGCGGGAGTGGAAATGAGCAGTTCTTC
CAISESSSTSGSGNEQFF
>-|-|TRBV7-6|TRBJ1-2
TGTGCCAGCACCTCCGGGACGGGAAACCATGGCTACACCTTC
CASTSGTGNHGYTF
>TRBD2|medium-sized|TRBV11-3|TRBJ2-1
TGTGCCAGCAGCTTAGGTTGGGCGGGAGACGAGCAGTTCTTC
CASSLGWAGDEQFF
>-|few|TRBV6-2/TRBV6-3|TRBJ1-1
TGTGCCAGCAGTTATCCCGCAGCTGAAGCTTTCTTT
CASSYPAAEAFF
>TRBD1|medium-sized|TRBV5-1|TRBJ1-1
TGCGCCAGCAGCAGATCAACAGGGGGCTCCACTGAAGCTTTCTTT
CASSRSTGGSTEAFF
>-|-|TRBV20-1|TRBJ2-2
TGCAGTGCGGGCAGGGCGAACACCGGGGAGCTGTTTTTT
CSAGRANTGELFF
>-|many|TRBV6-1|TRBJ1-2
TGTGCCAGCGTAGGGGTCGACAAGTATGGCTACACCTTC
CASVGVDKYGYTF
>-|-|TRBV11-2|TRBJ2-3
TGTGCCAGCGGCATTGGTGGCGGAACATACACAGATACGCAGTATTTT
CASGIGGGTYTDTQYF
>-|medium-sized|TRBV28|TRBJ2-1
TGTGCCAGCAGCCCATACGTCAATGAGCAGTTCTTC
CASSPYVNEQFF
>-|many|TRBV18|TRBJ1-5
TGTGCCAGCTCACCTTCGGGCGGTGGCAATCAGCCCCAGCATTTT
CASSPSGGGNQPQHF
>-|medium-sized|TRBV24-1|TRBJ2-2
TGTGCCACCAGTGATTTTAAACAGCCAGGGACCGGGGAGCTGTTTTTT
CATSDFKQPGTGELFF
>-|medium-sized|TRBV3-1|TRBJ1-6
TGTGCCAGCAGCCAAATCGGAACCTATAATTCACCCCTCCACTTT
CASSQIGTYNSPLHF
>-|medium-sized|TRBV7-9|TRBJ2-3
TGTGCCAGCAGCGACACCAGGGTCGGAACAGATACGCAGTATTTT
CASSDTRVGTDTQYF
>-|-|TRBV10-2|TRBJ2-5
TGCGCCAGCGCAACGGGGCAAACACAAGAGACCCAGCACTTC
CASATGQTQETQHF
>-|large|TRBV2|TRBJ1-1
TGTGCCAGCAGAATCTTCAGCGAACTGAACACTGAAGCTTTCTTT
CASRIFSELNTEAFF
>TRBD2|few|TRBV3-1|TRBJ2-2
TGTGCCAGCAGCCAAGAAAGAATAGCGGGAGAGACCGGGGAGCTGTTTTTT
CASSQERIAGETGELFF
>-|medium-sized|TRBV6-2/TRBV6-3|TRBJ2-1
TGTGCCAGCAGTTACGGCAACCAGTACAATGAGCAGTTCTTC
CASSYGNQYNEQFF
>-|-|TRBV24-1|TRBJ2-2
TGTGCCACCGGTTACAGCGGGGAGCTGTTTTTT
CATGYSGELFF
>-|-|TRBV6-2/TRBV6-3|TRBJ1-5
TGTGCCAGCAGTTACGAGGGGGGAAGCAATCAGCCCCAGCATTTT
CASSYEGGSNQPQHF
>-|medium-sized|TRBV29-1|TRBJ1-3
TGCAGCGCCCGAACTGGAAACACCATATATTTT
CSARTGNTIYF
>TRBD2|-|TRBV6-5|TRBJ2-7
TGTGCCAGCAGTTACATCAGACTAGCGGGTGGAACCTACGAGCAGTACTTC
CASSYIRLAGGTYEQYF
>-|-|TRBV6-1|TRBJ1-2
TGTGCCAGCAGCCCCGGAAACACAGGGAACTATGGCTACACCTTC
CASSPGNTGNYGYTF